Sequencing of this T cell receptor (beta chain) was carried out in a study of blood T cell repertoires in COVID-19 (dated by TCRdb to 2018 to 2021). Looking at the study overall: Collaborator samples came from the United States, Italy and Spain and covered acute and convalescent phases of COVID-19. The material from the prospective study consisted of cDNA or gDNA derived from T cells, B-cell-depleted T cells, or PBMCs. Deeply sampled blood TCRbeta repertoires from subjects exposed to, actively infected with, or recovered from COVID-19 were included in the dataset. The repertoires were made available in a free public database intended to serve as a resource for research on the immune response to SARS-CoV-2. The samples were drawn from two sources: the first 160 participants of the ongoing ImmuneRACE study, and 1,000 to 1,500 subjects contributed by 6 global collaborators. The sample metadata nearly always contained a de-identified subject ID, COVID-19 status, age in years and sex. Where available, HLA class I and class II types were obtained from metadata supplied by the sample provider rather than from assay-based typing. Broad study findings and their caveats: How much clinical and demographic metadata was included differed by source and by participant, and the metadata was provided uncurated.

Comments on this clone: Its antigen remains undetermined. Per-base quality was not reported, and no clone a single base away is much larger than it.

One collaborating source in Seattle enrolled patients while the patients were actively infected and followed the patients over time throughout the course of disease. The collaborating institutions used their own protocols to collect whole blood in K2EDTA tubes. For TCRbeta analysis, collaborator samples were shipped as frozen whole blood, as isolated PBMCs, or as DNA extracted from either sample type. According to the germline V gene, CDR1 reads SGHRS and CDR2 reads YFSETQ. Including the terminal cysteine and phenylalanine, the CDR3 comprises 16 residues. The retained sequence is limited to the CDR3, 48 bases, with the frame set at the first base. Clipping removes 3 bases from V and 3 bases from J, with 10 as the unmatched junction base count. TCRbeta CDR3 regions were amplified from genomic DNA by means of the immunoSEQ Assay, a bias-controlled multiplex PCR. On the study's bioinformatics: Within the assay, amplification of reference gene primers was used to estimate how many nucleated cells each sample contained. To quantify the absolute abundance of each unique TCRbeta CDR3 rearrangement, sequence reads were collapsed and filtered. For each sample, productive Simpson clonality was calculated by taking the square root of Simpson's diversity index across productive rearrangements. Here the immuneACCESS table is served through TCRdb, limited to in-frame sequences with V and J called. Missing clones are a known gap in these copies; in checked studies unresolved V genes cover under half, and the rest lacks a known reason. V and J calls and clone size are those listed in that table; D and trimming were worked out from the DNA. This sample gives more than 150,000 clones in total; 94% of them show up just once. Of the sample, roughly 0.76% falls within the top ten clones.

The sample consisted of peripheral blood. The sequence derives from a young man with COVID-19, enrolled during active disease. The rearranged chain carries TRBV5-1 and TRBJ1-1, and 8 junctional nucleotides match TRBD1. In nucleotide form, the sequence is TGCGCCAGCAGCTCCGGGACAGGTTTGGTCGACACTGAAGCTTTCTTT. This codes for CASSSGTGLVDTEAFF.